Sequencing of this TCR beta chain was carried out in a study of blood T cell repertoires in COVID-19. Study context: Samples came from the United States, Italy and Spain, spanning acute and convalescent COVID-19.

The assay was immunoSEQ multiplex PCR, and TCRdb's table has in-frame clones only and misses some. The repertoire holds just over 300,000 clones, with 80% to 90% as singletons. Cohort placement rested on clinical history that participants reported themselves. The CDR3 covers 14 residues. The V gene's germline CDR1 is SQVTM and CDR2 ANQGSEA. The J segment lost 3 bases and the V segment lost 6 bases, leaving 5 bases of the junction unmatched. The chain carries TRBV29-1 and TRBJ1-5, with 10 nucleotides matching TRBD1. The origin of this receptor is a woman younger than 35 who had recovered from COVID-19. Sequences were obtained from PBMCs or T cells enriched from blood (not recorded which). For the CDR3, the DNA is TGCAGCGTCGCGACAGGGGGCCCCAATCAGCCCCAGCATTTT. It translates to CSVATGGPNQPQHF.